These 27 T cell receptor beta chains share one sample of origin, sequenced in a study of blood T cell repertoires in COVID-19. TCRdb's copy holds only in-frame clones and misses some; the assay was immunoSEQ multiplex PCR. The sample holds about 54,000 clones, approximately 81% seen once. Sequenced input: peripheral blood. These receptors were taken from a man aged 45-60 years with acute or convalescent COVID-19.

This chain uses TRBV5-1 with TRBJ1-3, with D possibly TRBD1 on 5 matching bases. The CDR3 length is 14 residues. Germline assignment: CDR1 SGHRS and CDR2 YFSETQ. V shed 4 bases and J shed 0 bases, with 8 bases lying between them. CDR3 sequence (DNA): TGCGCCAGCAGCCCTGACAGCTCTGGAAACACCATATATTTT. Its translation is CASSPDSSGNTIYF.

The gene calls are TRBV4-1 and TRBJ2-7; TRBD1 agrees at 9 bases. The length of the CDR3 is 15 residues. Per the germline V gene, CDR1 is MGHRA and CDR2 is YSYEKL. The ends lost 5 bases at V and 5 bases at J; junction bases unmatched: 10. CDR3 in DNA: TGCGCCAGCAGCGGATACCGGGACAGGGTCAACGAGCAGTACTTC. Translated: CASSGYRDRVNEQYF.

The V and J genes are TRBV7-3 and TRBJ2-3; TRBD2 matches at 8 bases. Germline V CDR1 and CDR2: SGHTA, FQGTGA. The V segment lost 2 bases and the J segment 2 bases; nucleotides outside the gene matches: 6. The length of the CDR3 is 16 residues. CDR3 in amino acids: CASSLGLAGHTDTQYF. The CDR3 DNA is TGTGCCAGCAGCTTAGGTTTAGCGGGGCACACAGATACGCAGTATTTT.

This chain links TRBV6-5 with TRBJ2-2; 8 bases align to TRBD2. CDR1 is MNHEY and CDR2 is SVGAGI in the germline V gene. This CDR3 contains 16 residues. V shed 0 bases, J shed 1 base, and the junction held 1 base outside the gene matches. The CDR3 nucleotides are TGTGCCAGCAGTTACTCCCTAGCGGGGAACACCGGGGAGCTGTTTTTT. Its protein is CASSYSLAGNTGELFF.

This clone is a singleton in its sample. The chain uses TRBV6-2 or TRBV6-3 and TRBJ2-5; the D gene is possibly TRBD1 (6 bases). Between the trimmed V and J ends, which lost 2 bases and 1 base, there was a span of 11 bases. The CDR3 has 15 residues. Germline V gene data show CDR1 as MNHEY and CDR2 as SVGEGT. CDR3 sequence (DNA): TGTGCCAGCAGTTACCATCGACAGGTCCAAGAGACCCAGTACTTC. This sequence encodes CASSYHRQVQETQYF.

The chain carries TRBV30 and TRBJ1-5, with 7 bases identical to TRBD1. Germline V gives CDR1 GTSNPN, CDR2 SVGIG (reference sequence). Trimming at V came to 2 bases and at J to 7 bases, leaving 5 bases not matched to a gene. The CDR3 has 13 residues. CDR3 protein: CAWSPTGEQPQHF. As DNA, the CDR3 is TGTGCCTGGAGTCCTACAGGGGAACAGCCCCAGCATTTT.

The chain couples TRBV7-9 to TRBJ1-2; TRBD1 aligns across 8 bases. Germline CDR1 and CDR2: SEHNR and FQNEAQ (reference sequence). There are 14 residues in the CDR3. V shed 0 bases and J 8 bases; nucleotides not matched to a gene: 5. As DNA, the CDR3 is TGTGCCAGCAGCTTAGCCCAGGGGGCCGGAGGCTACACCTTC. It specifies CASSLAQGAGGYTF.

In DNA form, the CDR3 reads TGTGCCAGCAGAAACCGGGACAGGTCTAACGAGCAGTACTTC. Its translation: CASRNRDRSNEQYF. The chain uses TRBV27 and TRBJ2-7; 8 bases are shared with TRBD1. Germline V lookup: CDR1 MNHEY, CDR2 SMNVEV (reference sequence). The junction had 9 bases not matched to a gene; V was cut back by 6 bases and J by 5 bases. This CDR3 spans 14 amino acids.

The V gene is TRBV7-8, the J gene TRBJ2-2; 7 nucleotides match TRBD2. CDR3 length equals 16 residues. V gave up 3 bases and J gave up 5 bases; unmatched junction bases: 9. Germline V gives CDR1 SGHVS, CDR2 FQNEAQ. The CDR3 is CASSFLPLAATGELFF. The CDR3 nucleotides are TGTGCCAGCAGCTTCCTCCCCCTAGCGGCGACCGGGGAGCTGTTTTTT.

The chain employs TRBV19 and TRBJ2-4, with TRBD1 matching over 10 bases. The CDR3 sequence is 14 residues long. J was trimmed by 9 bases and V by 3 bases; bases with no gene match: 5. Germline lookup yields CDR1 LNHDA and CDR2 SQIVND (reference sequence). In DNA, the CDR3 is TGTGCCAGTAGTATGGGACAGGGGTTGGCCATTCAGTACTTC. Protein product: CASSMGQGLAIQYF.

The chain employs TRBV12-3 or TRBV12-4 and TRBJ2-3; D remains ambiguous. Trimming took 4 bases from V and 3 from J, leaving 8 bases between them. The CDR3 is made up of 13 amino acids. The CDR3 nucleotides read TGTGCCAGCAGTTGGGTGACAACAGATACGCAGTATTTT. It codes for CASSWVTTDTQYF.

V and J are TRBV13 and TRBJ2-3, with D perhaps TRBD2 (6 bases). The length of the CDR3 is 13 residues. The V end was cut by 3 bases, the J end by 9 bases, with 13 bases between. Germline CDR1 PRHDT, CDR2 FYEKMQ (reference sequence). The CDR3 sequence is CASSFSSGATQYF. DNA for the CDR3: TGTGCCAGCAGCTTCTCCTCGGGAGCCACGCAGTATTTT. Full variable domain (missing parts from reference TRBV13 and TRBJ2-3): AAGVIQSPRHLIKEKRETATLKCYPIPRHDTVYWYQQGPGQDPQFLISFYEKMQSDKGSIPDRFSAQQFSDYHSELNMSSLELGDSALYFCASSFSSGATQYFGPGTRLTVL.

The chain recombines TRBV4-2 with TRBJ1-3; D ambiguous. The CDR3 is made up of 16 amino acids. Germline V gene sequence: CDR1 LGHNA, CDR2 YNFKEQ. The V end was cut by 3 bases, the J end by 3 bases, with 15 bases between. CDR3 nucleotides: TGTGCCAGCAGCCAGTCGGAGGCTTATTATGGAAACACCATATATTTT. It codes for CASSQSEAYYGNTIYF.

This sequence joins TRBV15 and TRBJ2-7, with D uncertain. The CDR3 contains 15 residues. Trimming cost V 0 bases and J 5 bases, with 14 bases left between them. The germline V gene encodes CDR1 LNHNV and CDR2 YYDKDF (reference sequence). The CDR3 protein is CATSRERRGPHEQYF. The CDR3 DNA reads TGTGCCACCAGCAGAGAACGGCGCGGTCCGCACGAGCAGTACTTC.

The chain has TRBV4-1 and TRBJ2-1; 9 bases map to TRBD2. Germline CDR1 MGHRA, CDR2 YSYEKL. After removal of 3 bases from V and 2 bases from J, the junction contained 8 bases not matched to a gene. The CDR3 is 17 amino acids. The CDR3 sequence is CASSQMIAGETYNEQFF. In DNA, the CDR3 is TGCGCCAGCAGCCAGATGATAGCGGGGGAGACCTACAATGAGCAGTTCTTC.

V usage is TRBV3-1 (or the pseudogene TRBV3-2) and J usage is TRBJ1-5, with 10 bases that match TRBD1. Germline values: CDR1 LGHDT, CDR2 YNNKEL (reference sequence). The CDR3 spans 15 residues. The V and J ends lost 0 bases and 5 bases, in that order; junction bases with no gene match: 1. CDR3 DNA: TGTGCCAGCAGCCAAGACGGGACAGGGGATCAGCCCCAGCATTTT. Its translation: CASSQDGTGDQPQHF.

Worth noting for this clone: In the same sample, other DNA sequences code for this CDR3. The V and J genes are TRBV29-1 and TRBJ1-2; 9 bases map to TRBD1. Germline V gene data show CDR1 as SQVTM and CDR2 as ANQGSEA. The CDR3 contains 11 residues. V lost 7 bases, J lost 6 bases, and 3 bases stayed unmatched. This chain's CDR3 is CSARQGDGYTF. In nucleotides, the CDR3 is TGCAGCGCCAGACAGGGGGATGGCTACACCTTC.

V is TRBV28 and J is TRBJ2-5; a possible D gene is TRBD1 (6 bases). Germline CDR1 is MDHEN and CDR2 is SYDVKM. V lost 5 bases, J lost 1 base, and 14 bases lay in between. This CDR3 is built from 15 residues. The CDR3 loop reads CASSPLETGQETQYF. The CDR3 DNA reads TGTGCCAGCAGTCCACTAGAGACAGGCCAAGAGACCCAGTACTTC.

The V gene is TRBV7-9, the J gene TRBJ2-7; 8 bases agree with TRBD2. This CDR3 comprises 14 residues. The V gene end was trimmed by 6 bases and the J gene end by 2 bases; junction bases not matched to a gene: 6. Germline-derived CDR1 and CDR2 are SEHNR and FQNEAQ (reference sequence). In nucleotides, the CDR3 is TGTGCCAGCAGTTCGACTAGCGAGGCCTACGAGCAGTACTTC. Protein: CASSSTSEAYEQYF.

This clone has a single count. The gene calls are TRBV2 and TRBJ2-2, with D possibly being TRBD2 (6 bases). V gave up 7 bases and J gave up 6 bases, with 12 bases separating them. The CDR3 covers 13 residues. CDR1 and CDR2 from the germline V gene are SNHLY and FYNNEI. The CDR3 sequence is CASKVPGAGELFF. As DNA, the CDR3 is TGTGCCAGCAAAGTTCCGGGAGCCGGGGAGCTGTTTTTT.

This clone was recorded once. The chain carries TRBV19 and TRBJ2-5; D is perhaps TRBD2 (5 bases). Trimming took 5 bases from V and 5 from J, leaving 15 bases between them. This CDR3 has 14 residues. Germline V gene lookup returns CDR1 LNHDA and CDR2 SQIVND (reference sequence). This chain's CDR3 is CASSYQPWRETQYF. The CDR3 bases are TGTGCCAGTAGTTATCAGCCTTGGAGGGAGACCCAGTACTTC.

CDR3 nucleotide sequence: TGTGCCAGTAGTCGGTTTTCGGGGTTTGCCGGGGAGCTGTTTTTT. This sequence encodes CASSRFSGFAGELFF. This sequence joins TRBV19 and TRBJ2-2; the D gene is possibly TRBD2 (5 bases). V lost 5 bases, J lost 6 bases, and 16 bases lay in between. This CDR3 comprises 15 residues. Germline V gives CDR1 LNHDA, CDR2 SQIVND (reference sequence).

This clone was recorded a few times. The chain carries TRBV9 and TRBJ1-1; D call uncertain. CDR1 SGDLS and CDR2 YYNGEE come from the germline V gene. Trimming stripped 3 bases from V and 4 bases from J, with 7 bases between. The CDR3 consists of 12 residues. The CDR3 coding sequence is TGTGCCAGCAGCGAGGGAGGCACTGAAGCTTTCTTT. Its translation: CASSEGGTEAFF. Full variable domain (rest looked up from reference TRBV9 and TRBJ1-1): DSGVTQTPKHLITATGQRVTLRCSPRSGDLSVYWYQQSLDQGLQFLIQYYNGEERAKGNILERFSAQQFPDLHSELNLSSLELGDSALYFCASSEGGTEAFFGQGTRLTVV.

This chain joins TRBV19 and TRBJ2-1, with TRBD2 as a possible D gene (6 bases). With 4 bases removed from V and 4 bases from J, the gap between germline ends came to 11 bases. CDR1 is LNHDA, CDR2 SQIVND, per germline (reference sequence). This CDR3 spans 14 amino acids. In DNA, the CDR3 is TGTGCCAGTAGTACGGCGGGGAGGTACAATGAGCAGTTCTTC. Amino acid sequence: CASSTAGRYNEQFF.

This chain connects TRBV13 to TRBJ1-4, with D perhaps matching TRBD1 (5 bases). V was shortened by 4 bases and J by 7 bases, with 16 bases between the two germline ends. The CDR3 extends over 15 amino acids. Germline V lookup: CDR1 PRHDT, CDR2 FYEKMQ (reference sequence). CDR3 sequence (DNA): TGTGCCAGCAGCTCCTCCGACAGCGAGCGTGAAAAACTGTTTTTT. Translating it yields CASSSSDSEREKLFF.

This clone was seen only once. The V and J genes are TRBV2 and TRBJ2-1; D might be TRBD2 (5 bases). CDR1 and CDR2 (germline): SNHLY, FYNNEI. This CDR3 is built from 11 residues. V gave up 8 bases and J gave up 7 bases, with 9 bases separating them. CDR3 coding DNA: TGTGCCAGCGCCAGAGGGAATGAGCAGTTCTTC. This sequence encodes CASARGNEQFF.

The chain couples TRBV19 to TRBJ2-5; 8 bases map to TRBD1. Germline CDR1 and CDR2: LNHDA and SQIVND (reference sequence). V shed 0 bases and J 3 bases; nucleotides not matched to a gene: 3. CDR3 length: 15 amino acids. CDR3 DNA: TGTGCCAGTAGTATAGAGGGGGACAGGAAAGAGACCCAGTACTTC. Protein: CASSIEGDRKETQYF.